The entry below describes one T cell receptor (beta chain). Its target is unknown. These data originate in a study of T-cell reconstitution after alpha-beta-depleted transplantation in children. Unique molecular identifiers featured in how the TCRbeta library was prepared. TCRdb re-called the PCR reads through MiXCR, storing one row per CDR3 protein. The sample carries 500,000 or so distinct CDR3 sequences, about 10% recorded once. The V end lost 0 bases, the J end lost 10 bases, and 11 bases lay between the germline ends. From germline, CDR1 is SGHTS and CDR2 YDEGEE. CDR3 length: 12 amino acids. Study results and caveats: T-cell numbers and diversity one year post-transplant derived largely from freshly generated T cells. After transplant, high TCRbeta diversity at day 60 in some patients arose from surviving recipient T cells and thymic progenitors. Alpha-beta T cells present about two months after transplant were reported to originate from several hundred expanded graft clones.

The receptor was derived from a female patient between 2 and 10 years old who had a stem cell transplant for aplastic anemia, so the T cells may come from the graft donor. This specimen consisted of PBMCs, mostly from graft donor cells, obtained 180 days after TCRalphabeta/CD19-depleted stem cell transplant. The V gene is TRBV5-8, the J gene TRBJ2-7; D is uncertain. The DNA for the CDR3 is TGTGCCAGCAGCTTGGTTGAAAAGGTTCAGTACTTC. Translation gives CASSLVEKVQYF.